The source of this T cell receptor (beta chain) is a study of memory CD4+ T cells and cytomegalovirus serostatus. Study at large: This sample comes from healthy Belgian adults, 8 to 10 CMV seropositive, roughly 22 seronegative.

The CDR3 is made up of 14 amino acids. Using immunoSEQ multiplex PCR, the repertoire was profiled, and TCRdb retains in-frame clones only, with some absent. The data contain some 67,000 clones, about 70% of them singletons. Study observations and caveats: CMV serostatus prediction reached median AUC approximately 0.95, or 0.91 with US-trained model.

About this clone: Antigen unknown.

Single viable CD3+CD4+CD8-CD45RO+ cells were sorted as the memory CD4+ T cells. Serum IgG to CMV pp150, pp28, p38 and p52 defined serostatus. Source material: memory CD4+ T cells from blood. The receptor was isolated from an adult in good health and CMV-seropositive. The genes are TRBV12-2 and TRBJ2-7. TRBV12-2 is a documented pseudogene. In DNA form, the CDR3 reads TGTGCAAGTCGCTCACCCTCATACCAAGGGGAGCAGTACTTC. It translates to CASRSPSYQGEQYF.